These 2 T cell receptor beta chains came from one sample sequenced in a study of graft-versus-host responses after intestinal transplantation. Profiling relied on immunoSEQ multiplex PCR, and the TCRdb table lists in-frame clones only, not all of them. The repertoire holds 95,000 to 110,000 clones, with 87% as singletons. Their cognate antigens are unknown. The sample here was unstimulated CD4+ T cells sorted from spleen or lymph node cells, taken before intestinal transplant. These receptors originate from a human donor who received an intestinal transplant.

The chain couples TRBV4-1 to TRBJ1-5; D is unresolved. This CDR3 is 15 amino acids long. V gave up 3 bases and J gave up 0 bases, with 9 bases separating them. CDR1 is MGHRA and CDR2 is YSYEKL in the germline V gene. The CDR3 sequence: CASSQDGFSNQPQHF. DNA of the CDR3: TGCGCCAGCAGCCAGGACGGTTTTAGCAATCAGCCCCAGCATTTT.

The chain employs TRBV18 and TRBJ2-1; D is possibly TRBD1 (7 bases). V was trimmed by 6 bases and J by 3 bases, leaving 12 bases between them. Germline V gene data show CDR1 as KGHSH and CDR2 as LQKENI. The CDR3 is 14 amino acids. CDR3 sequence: CASSGRTGYNEQFF. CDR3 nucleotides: TGTGCCAGCTCGGGGAGGACAGGCTACAATGAGCAGTTCTTC.